The T cell receptor beta chain under discussion was sequenced for a study of blood T cell repertoires in COVID-19. On the study more broadly: Sample material is recorded as cDNA or gDNA derived from T cells, B-cell-depleted T cells, or PBMCs.

Only in-frame clones appear in the TCRdb table, and some are missing; sequencing was by immunoSEQ multiplex PCR. The sample records around 250,000 clones, around 90% being singletons. Those who participated ranged in age from roughly 18 to 90 years and resided in approximately 23 US areas. The CDR3 has 12 residues. V was trimmed by 2 bases and J by 7 bases, leaving 9 bases between them. This chain uses TRBV12-3 or TRBV12-4 with TRBJ2-7; D is perhaps TRBD1 (5 bases). Sequencing input: PBMCs or T cells enriched from blood (not recorded which). The receptor's source is a woman in her thirties or forties who had been exposed to COVID-19. CDR3 in DNA: TGTGCCAGCAGTTTAAACAGGCGAGAGCAGTACGTC. Protein sequence: CASSLNRREQYV.